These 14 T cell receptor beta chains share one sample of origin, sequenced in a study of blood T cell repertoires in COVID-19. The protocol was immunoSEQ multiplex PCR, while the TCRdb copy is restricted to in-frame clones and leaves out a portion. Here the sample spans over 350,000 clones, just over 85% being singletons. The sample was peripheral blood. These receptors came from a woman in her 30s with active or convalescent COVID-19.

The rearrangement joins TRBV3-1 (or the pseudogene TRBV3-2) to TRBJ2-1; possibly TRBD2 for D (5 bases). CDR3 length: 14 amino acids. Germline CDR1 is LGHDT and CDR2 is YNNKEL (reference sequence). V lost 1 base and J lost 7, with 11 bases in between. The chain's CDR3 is CASSQARVMNEQFF. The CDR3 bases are TGTGCCAGCAGCCAAGCGAGGGTGATGAATGAGCAGTTCTTC.

The CDR3 loop reads CASSLGTGVGHEQYF. Here the CDR3 DNA reads TGCGCCAGCAGCTTGGGGACAGGGGTTGGCCACGAGCAGTACTTC. The V call is TRBV5-1, the J call TRBJ2-7, with 9 bases aligning to TRBD1. V dropped 0 bases and J dropped 5; count of bases not matched to a gene: 6. The CDR3 contains 15 residues. The germline V gene has CDR1 SGHRS and CDR2 YFSETQ.

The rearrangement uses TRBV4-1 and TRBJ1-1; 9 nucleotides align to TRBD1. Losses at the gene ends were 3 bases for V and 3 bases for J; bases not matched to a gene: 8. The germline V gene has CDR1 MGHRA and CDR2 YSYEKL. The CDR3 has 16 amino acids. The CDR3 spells CASSQGQGGADTEAFF. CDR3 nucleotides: TGCGCCAGCAGCCAGGGACAGGGAGGAGCTGACACTGAAGCTTTCTTT.

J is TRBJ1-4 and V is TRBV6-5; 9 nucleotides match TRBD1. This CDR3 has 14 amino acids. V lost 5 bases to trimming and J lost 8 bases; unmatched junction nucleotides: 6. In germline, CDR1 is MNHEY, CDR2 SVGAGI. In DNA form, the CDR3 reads TGTGCCAGCAGTCCTGGGACAGGGTGGGAAAAACTGTTTTTT. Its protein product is CASSPGTGWEKLFF.

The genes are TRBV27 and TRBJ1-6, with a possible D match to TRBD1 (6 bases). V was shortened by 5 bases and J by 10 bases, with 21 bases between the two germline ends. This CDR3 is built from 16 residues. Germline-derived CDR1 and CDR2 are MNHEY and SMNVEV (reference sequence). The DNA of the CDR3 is TGTGCCAGCAGTAACCACACAGGGAGACTAAGCTCACCCCTCCACTTT. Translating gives CASSNHTGRLSSPLHF.

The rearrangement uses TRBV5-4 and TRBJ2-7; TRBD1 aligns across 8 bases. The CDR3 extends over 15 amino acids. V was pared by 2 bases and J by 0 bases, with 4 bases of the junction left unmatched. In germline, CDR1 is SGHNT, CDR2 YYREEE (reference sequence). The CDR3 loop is CASSFDRGSSYEQYF. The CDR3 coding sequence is TGTGCCAGCAGCTTTGACAGGGGCAGCTCCTACGAGCAGTACTTC.

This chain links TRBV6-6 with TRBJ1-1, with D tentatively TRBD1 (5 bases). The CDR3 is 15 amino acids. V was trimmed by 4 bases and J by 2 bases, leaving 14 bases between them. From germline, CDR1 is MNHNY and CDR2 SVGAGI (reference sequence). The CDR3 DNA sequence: TGTGCCAGCAGTTCACCGGGACTCATCAACACTGAAGCTTTCTTT. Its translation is CASSSPGLINTEAFF.

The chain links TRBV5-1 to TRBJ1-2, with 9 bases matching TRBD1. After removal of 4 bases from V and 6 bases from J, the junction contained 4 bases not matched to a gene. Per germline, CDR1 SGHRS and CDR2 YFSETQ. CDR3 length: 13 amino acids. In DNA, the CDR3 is TGCGCCAGCAGCCGGGGACAGGGAAATGGCTACACCTTC. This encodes CASSRGQGNGYTF.

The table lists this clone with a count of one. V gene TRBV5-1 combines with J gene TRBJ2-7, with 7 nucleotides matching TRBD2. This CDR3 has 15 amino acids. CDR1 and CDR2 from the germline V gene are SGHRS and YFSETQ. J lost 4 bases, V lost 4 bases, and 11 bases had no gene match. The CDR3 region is CASSPGGWGEYEQYF. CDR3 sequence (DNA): TGCGCCAGCAGCCCGGGGGGATGGGGGGAGTACGAGCAGTACTTC.

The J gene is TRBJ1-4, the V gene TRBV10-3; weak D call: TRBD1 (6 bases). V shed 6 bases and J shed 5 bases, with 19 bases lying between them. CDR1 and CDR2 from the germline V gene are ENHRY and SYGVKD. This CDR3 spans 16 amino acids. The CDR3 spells CAISGGDNTRNEKLFF. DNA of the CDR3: TGTGCCATCAGCGGGGGGGACAATACTCGAAATGAAAAACTGTTTTTT.

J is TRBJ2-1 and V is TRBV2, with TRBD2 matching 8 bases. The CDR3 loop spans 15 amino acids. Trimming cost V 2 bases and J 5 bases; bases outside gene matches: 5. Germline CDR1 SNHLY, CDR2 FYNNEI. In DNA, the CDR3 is TGTGCCAGCAGTGAAATGGGACTAGAGAACAATGAGCAGTTCTTC. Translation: CASSEMGLENNEQFF.

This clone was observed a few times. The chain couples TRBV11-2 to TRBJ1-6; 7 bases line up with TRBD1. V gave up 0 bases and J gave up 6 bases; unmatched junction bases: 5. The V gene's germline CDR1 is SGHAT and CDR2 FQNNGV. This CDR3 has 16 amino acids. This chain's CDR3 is CASSLEAGGLNSPLHF. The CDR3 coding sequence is TGTGCCAGCAGCTTAGAGGCAGGGGGGCTTAATTCACCCCTCCACTTT.

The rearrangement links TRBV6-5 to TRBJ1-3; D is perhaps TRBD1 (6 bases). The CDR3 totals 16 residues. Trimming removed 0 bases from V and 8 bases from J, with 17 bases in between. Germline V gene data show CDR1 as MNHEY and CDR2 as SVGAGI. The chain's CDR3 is CASSYSVSTGLHTIYF. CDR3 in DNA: TGTGCCAGCAGTTACTCGGTTTCTACAGGGTTGCACACCATATATTTT.

The CDR3 DNA reads TGTGCCAGCAGTTTAGGGACGCCGGGACAGGGTCTCTTTGGCTACACCTTC. Protein product: CASSLGTPGQGLFGYTF. V and J are TRBV27 and TRBJ1-2; 9 bases align to TRBD1. Germline V lookup: CDR1 MNHEY, CDR2 SMNVEV (reference sequence). V was clipped by 2 bases and J by 7 bases; unmatched bases: 14. This CDR3 is 17 amino acids long.